Below, 19 T cell receptor beta chains from the same sample are listed, as sequenced in a study of CD8+ T cells in alopecia areata. cDNA reverse transcribed from extracted RNA served as the sequencing template. Assay used: immunoSEQ multiplex PCR; TCRdb lists only in-frame clones, some missing. The sample has 120,000 to 150,000 clones, around 47% seen once. The sample taken for sequencing was CD4+ T cells sorted from blood. The receptors were gathered from a human donor with alopecia areata.

This clone has more than one count but fewer than ten. The V and J genes are TRBV11-2 and TRBJ2-3; 7 bases map to TRBD2. The CDR3 loop spans 14 amino acids. Unmatched junction bases numbered 3, after V lost 5 bases and J lost 1 base. Per the germline V gene, CDR1 is SGHAT and CDR2 is FQNNGV. The CDR3 loop reads CASSTAGGTDTQYF. The CDR3 nucleotides read TGTGCCAGCAGCACCGCGGGAGGCACAGATACGCAGTATTTT.

This clone has just one count. The J gene is TRBJ2-1, the V gene TRBV10-3; 8 bases align to TRBD2. CDR1 and CDR2 from the germline V gene are ENHRY and SYGVKD. This CDR3 contains 15 residues. The V and J ends lost 2 bases and 3 bases, in that order; junction bases with no gene match: 3. The CDR3 DNA follows: TGTGCCATCAGTGAGAATGCGGGGGGCTACAATGAGCAGTTCTTC. This sequence encodes CAISENAGGYNEQFF.

This sequence joins TRBV5-1 and TRBJ2-1, with D possibly being TRBD1 (5 bases). This CDR3 has 12 amino acids. Germline CDR1 SGHRS, CDR2 YFSETQ. V was clipped by 4 bases and J by 8 bases, with 10 bases between them. The CDR3 nucleotides read TGCGCCAGCAGCATCCAAGGGGATGAGCAGTTCTTC. It codes for CASSIQGDEQFF.

The chain uses TRBV11-3 and TRBJ2-1, with TRBD1 matching 8 bases. In germline, CDR1 is SGHNT, CDR2 YENEEA. The J segment lost 0 bases and the V segment lost 5 bases, leaving 3 bases of the junction unmatched. The CDR3 covers 15 residues. Here the CDR3 reads CASSGQGSSYNEQFF. CDR3 coding DNA: TGTGCCAGCAGCGGACAGGGTAGCTCCTACAATGAGCAGTTCTTC. Full variable domain (outside the CDR3, taken from reference TRBV11-3 and TRBJ2-1): EAGVVQSPRYKIIEKKQPVAFWCNPISGHNTLYWYLQNLGQGPELLIRYENEEAVDDSQLPKDRFSAERLKGVDSTLKIQPAELGDSAVYLCASSGQGSSYNEQFFGPGTRLTVL.

Comments on this clone: Other DNA sequences in this specimen translate into the identical CDR3. The gene calls are TRBV30 and TRBJ2-7; D is perhaps TRBD1 (6 bases). CDR3 length: 12 amino acids. Germline V gene sequence: CDR1 GTSNPN, CDR2 SVGIG (reference sequence). V lost 1 base to trimming and J lost 3 bases, with 7 bases between them. CDR3 residues: CAWSGGGYEQYF. The CDR3 region has the DNA TGTGCCTGGAGTGGAGGGGGCTACGAGCAGTACTTC.

V usage is TRBV6-5 and J usage is TRBJ1-2; D unclear. Trimming removed 8 bases from V and 4 bases from J, with 14 bases in between. Germline V gene lookup returns CDR1 MNHEY and CDR2 SVGAGI. This CDR3 contains 13 residues. Here the CDR3 reads CASSNRPGYGYTF. For the CDR3, the DNA is TGTGCCAGCTCTAACCGACCCGGCTATGGCTACACCTTC.

The V gene is TRBV29-1, the J gene TRBJ2-1, with 10 positions matching TRBD2. This CDR3 contains 14 residues. Germline values: CDR1 SQVTM, CDR2 ANQGSEA. J was trimmed by 4 bases and V by 7 bases; bases with no gene match: 7. The CDR3 here is CSGTLGLAYNEQFF. CDR3 DNA: TGCAGCGGCACTTTGGGACTAGCGTACAATGAGCAGTTCTTC.

This clone was recorded a few times. The chain carries TRBV5-1 and TRBJ2-3; D may be TRBD2 (5 bases). The germline gives CDR1 SGHRS, CDR2 YFSETQ. Trimming removed 4 bases at V and 6 bases at J, with 12 bases between. The CDR3 is 13 residues long. DNA for the CDR3: TGCGCCAGCAGCCGGACTTACGGGGATACGCAGTATTTT. This sequence encodes CASSRTYGDTQYF.

The chain is built from TRBV5-1 and TRBJ2-3; D remains ambiguous. V was clipped by 0 bases and J by 6 bases, with 11 bases between them. CDR1 and CDR2 (germline): SGHRS, YFSETQ. The CDR3 spans 14 residues. The CDR3 loop is CASSLGGVSDTQYF. The CDR3 coding sequence is TGCGCCAGCAGCTTGGGAGGTGTGTCGGATACGCAGTATTTT.

In this sample, this clone turned up once. This chain joins TRBV9 and TRBJ2-7, with D tentatively TRBD2 (6 bases). Germline V gene data show CDR1 as SGDLS and CDR2 as YYNGEE. Deletions cut 0 bases from V and 3 bases from J, with 13 bases between. The CDR3 is 15 residues long. This CDR3 reads CASSVAPREDYEQYF. CDR3 sequence (DNA): TGTGCCAGCAGCGTAGCTCCCAGGGAGGACTACGAGCAGTACTTC.

This clone was seen a handful of times. This chain connects TRBV4-1 to TRBJ2-1; no clear D. Trimming shortened V by 4 bases and J by 4 bases, and 14 bases separated the two germline ends. CDR1 MGHRA and CDR2 YSYEKL come from the germline V gene. This CDR3 is built from 15 residues. The CDR3 sequence: CASSPALDGYNEQFF. CDR3 nucleotide sequence: TGCGCCAGCAGCCCCGCCCTGGACGGGTACAATGAGCAGTTCTTC.

There are a few counts of this clone. The sample carries other DNA sequences with the same CDR3. This chain links TRBV20-1 with TRBJ2-3, with D unclear. Germline values: CDR1 DFQATT, CDR2 SNEGSKA (reference sequence). The CDR3 runs 10 residues. The V end lost 4 bases, the J end lost 2 bases, and 1 base lay between the germline ends. The CDR3 sequence: CSATTDTQYF. DNA for the CDR3: TGCAGTGCTACCACAGATACGCAGTATTTT.

This chain uses TRBV5-1 with TRBJ2-5; 8 bases line up with TRBD1. The CDR3 is 13 residues long. V trimming: 4 bases; J trimming: 4 bases; junction bases outside the gene matches: 3. Germline CDR1 and CDR2: SGHRS and YFSETQ. The CDR3 bases are TGCGCCAGCAGCGACGGACAGGGAGAGACCCAGTACTTC. The encoded protein is CASSDGQGETQYF.

J is TRBJ1-5 and V is TRBV19, with D hard to call. Looked up from germline, CDR1 is LNHDA and CDR2 is SQIVND (reference sequence). With 5 bases removed from V and 0 bases from J, the gap between germline ends came to 11 bases. This CDR3 comprises 15 residues. The CDR3 protein is CASSPWDTSNQPQHF. In nucleotides, the CDR3 is TGTGCCAGTAGTCCCTGGGATACTAGCAATCAGCCCCAGCATTTT.

The CDR3 bases are TGTGCCAGCAGTTCCTACGGACAGGGTAACTATGGCTACACCTTC. Translation: CASSSYGQGNYGYTF. This sequence joins TRBV27 and TRBJ1-2; 8 bases agree with TRBD1. The CDR3 loop spans 15 amino acids. Germline V lookup: CDR1 MNHEY, CDR2 SMNVEV (reference sequence). Trimming at V came to 4 bases and at J to 1 base, leaving 5 bases not matched to a gene.

V and J are TRBV29-1 and TRBJ2-1, with D possibly called TRBD1 or TRBD2 (5 bases each). The V end was cut by 3 bases, the J end by 11 bases, with 14 bases between. CDR3 size: 12 residues. The germline V gene encodes CDR1 SQVTM and CDR2 ANQGSEA. CDR3 coding DNA: TGCAGCGTTGACGGGGCCAATTGGCAGCAGTTCTTC. It codes for CSVDGANWQQFF.

This chain joins TRBV10-3 and TRBJ2-1; TRBD1 matches 9 bases. Trimming cost V 0 bases and J 7 bases; bases outside gene matches: 10. This CDR3 is 17 amino acids long. Looked up from germline, CDR1 is ENHRY and CDR2 is SYGVKD. DNA for the CDR3: TGTGCCATCAGTGAGTCCCCCGGGACAGGGTTTCGAAATGAGCAGTTCTTC. Translated, it gives CAISESPGTGFRNEQFF.

This rearrangement joins TRBV23-1 to TRBJ2-1, with D possibly TRBD1 on 5 matching bases. Being an ORF, TRBV23-1 has a function that is uncertain. The CDR3 has 12 amino acids. Between the trimmed V and J ends, which lost 2 bases and 10 bases, there was a span of 9 bases. CDR3 nucleotides: TGCGCCAGCAGTCAAAAGGGGAACGAGCAGTTCTTC. Translation gives CASSQKGNEQFF.

The V call is TRBV2, the J call TRBJ1-2; tentative D call: TRBD1 (6 bases). Germline V gene data show CDR1 as SNHLY and CDR2 as FYNNEI. Trimming cost V 10 bases and J 8 bases, with 20 bases left between them. CDR3 length equals 13 residues. CDR3: CATRQVSSGGYTF. CDR3 DNA: TGTGCCACCAGACAGGTCTCATCGGGCGGCTACACCTTC.